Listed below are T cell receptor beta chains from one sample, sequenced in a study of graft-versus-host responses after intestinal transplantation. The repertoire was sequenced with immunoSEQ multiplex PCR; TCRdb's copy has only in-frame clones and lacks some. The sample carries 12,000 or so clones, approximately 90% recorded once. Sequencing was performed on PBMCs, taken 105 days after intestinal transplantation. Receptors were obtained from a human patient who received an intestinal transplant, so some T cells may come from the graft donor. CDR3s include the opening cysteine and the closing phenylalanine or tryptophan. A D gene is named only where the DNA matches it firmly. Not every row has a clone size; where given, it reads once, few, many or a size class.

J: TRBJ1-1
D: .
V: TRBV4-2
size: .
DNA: TGTGCCAGCAGCCAAGAGTCCTCGTGGGCCACTGAAGCTTTCTTT
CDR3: CASSQESSWATEAFF

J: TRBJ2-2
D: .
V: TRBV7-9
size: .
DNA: TGTGCCAGCAGCTTAGTCGACACTTACACCGGGGAGCTGTTTTTT
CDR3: CASSLVDTYTGELFF

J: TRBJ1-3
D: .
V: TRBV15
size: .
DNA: TGTGCCACCAGCAGAGGGACAGACTCTGGAAACACCATATATTTT
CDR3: CATSRGTDSGNTIYF

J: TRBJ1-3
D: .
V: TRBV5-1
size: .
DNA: TGCGCCAGCAGCCCGATGGGTTCTGGAAACACCATATATTTT
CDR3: CASSPMGSGNTIYF

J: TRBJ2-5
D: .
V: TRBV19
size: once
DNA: TGTGCCAGTAATTTTGGTTGGACAGCGCAAGAGACCCAGTACTTC
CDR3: CASNFGWTAQETQYF

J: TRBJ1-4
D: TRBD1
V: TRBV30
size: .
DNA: TGTGCCTGGAGTCCCTCCCGGACAGGATCAGCAACTAATGAAAAACTGTTTTTT
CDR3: CAWSPSRTGSATNEKLFF

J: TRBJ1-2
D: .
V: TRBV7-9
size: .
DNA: TGTGCCAGCAGCTTACCGGATCAGGAACCAGGAGGGTACTATGGCTACACCTTC
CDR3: CASSLPDQEPGGYYGYTF

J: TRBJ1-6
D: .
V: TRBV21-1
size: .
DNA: TGTGCCAGCAGCAAAGCCCTTGGACAGGGTGGGGAGTATAATTCACCCCTCCACTTT
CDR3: CASSKALGQGGEYNSPLHF

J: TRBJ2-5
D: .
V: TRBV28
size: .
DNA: TGTGCCAGCAGTCGGAGGGGGAGGGGGCGCGGAGAGACCCAGTACTTC
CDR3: CASSRRGRGRGETQYF

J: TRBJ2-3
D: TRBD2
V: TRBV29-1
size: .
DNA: TGCAGCGTTGAAGAAGTGACTAGCGGGAGAATATATACGCAGTATTTT
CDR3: CSVEEVTSGRIYTQYF

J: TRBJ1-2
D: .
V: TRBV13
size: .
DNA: TGTGCCAGCAGCGCCGAGGGGGGATTAGATGGCTACACCTTC
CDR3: CASSAEGGLDGYTF

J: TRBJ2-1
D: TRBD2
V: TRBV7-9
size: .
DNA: TGTGCCAGCAGCCCCCCGGGACTAGCGTACAATGAGCAGTTCTTC
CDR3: CASSPPGLAYNEQFF

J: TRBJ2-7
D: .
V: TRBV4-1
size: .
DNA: TGCGCCAGCAGCCAAAGGTCGACAGTCGCTAGCGTCGAGCAGTACTTC
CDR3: CASSQRSTVASVEQYF

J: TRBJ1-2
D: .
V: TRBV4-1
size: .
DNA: TGCGCCAGCAGCCAAGATAGGGGGGACTATGGCTACACCTTC
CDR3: CASSQDRGDYGYTF

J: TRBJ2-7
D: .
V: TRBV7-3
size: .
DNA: TGTGCCAGCAGCCTTGGAGGGGGAGCCTACGAGCAGTACTTC
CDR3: CASSLGGGAYEQYF

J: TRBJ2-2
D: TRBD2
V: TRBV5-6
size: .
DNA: TGTGCCAGCAGCTATTGGACTAGCGGGAGCTCCGGGGAGCTGTTTTTT
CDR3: CASSYWTSGSSGELFF

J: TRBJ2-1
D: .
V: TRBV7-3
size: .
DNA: TGTGCCAGCAGCTTAATTTCCTACAATGAGCAGTTCTTC
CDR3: CASSLISYNEQFF

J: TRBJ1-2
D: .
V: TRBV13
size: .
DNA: TGTGCCAGCAGCTTAGTACGTCTCGGAACCGCCGATGGCTACACCTTC
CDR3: CASSLVRLGTADGYTF

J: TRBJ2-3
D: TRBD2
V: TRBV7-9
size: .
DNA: TGTGCCAGCAGCTTCCGCTTTCGGCTAGCGGGCAGCACAGATACGCAGTATTTT
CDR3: CASSFRFRLAGSTDTQYF

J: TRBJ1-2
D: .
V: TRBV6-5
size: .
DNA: TGTGCCAGCAGTTATTGGGGGGCGGGCTTTGGCTACACCTTC
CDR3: CASSYWGAGFGYTF

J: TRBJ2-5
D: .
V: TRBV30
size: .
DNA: TGTGCCTGGAGTGTAGGCCGGGGGCGAGACGAGACCCAGTACTTC
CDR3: CAWSVGRGRDETQYF

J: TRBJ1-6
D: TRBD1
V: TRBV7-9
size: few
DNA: TGTGCCAGCAGCTTAGAGACCCAGGGGGCTTCACCCCTCCACTTT
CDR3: CASSLETQGASPLHF

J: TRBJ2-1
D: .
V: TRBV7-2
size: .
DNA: TGTGCCAGCAGCTTAGCGTCCGCGAGCTCCTACAATGAGCAGTTCTTC
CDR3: CASSLASASSYNEQFF

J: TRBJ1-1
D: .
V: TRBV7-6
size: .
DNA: TGTGCCAGCAGCTTAGAATCCGGGACCTTACTAGGGAACACTGAAGCTTTCTTT
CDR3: CASSLESGTLLGNTEAFF

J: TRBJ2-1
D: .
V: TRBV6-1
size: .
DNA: TGTGCCAGTCGGTGGGGGTTTAATGAGCAGTTCTTC
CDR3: CASRWGFNEQFF

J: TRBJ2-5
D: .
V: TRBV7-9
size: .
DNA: TGTGCCACCAACCCGCTGGGAGCGCCCACGGAGACCCAGTACTTC
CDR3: CATNPLGAPTETQYF

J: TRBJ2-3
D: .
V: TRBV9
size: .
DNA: TGTGCCAGCAGCCTCCCACCCGGGGTAGGAGATACGCAGTATTTT
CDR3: CASSLPPGVGDTQYF

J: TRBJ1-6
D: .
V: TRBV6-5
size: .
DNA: TGTGCCAGCAGCCAGACTCAGGGGAATAATTCACCCCTCCACTTT
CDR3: CASSQTQGNNSPLHF

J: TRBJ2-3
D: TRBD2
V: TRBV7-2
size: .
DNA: TGTGCCAGCAGCCCCGCGGGGGGTACGCAGTATTTT
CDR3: CASSPAGGTQYF

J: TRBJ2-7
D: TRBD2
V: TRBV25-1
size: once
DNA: TGTGCCAGCAGTGATGGATTAGCGGGCTACGAGCAGTACTTC
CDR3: CASSDGLAGYEQYF

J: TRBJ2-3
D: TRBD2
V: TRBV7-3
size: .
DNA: TGTGCCAGCAGTCTAGCGGGAGGCGGGGGAGATACGCAGTATTTT
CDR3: CASSLAGGGGDTQYF

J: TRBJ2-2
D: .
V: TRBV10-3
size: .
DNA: TGTGCCATCAAGGTACACGCGAACACCGGGGAGCTGTTTTTT
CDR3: CAIKVHANTGELFF

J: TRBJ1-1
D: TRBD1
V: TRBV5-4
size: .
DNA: TGTGCCAGCAGTAGGGACAGGGTATTCACTGAAGCTTTCTTT
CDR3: CASSRDRVFTEAFF

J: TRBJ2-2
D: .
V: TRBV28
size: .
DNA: TGTGCCAGCAGTTTTAACCCAGATAACACCGGGGAGCTGTTTTTT
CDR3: CASSFNPDNTGELFF

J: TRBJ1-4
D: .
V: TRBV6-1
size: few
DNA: TGTGCCAGCAGTGAAGGGGCAACTAATGAAAAACTGTTTTTT
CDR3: CASSEGATNEKLFF

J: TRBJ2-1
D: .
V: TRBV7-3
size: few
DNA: TGTGCCAGCAGCCCCTCCATTTTTGGTGAGCAGTTCTTC
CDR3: CASSPSIFGEQFF

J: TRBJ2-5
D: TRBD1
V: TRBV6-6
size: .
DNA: TGTGCCAGCAGTTACCCGGACAGGGAGACCCAGTACTTC
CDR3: CASSYPDRETQYF